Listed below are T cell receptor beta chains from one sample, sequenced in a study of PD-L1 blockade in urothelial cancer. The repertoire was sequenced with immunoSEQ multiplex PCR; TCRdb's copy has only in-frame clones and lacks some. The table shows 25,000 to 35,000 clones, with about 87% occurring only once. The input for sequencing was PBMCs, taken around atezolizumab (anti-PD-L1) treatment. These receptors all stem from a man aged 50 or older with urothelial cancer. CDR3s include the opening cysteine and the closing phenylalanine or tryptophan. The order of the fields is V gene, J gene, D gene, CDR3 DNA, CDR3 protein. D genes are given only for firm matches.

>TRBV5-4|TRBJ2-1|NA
TGTGCCAGCAGCTTAGGGACTCAGCAGGATGAGCAGTTCTTC
CASSLGTQQDEQFF
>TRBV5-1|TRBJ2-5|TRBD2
TGCGCCAGCTCCACTAGCGGGAACCCACAAGAGACCCAGTACTTC
CASSTSGNPQETQYF
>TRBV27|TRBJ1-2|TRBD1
TGTGCCAGCAGAACAGGGGGGCATGGCTACACCTTC
CASRTGGHGYTF
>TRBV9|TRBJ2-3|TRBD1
TGTGCCAGCAGCGTAGGACAGGGGGAAAGGGATACGCAGTATTTT
CASSVGQGERDTQYF
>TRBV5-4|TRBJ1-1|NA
TGTGCCAGCAGCTTCGGGGGGCAGCAATCTTTGAACACTGAAGCTTTCTTT
CASSFGGQQSLNTEAFF
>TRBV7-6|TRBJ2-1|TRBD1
TGTGCCAGCAGCCCCGGGACAGGGGCCCATGAGCAGTTCTTC
CASSPGTGAHEQFF
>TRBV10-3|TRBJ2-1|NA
TGTGCCATCAGTGCCACAGGCTACAATGAGCAGTTCTTC
CAISATGYNEQFF
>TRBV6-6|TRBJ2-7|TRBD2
TGTGCCAGCGGGGCTAGCGGGTTGAGCTCCTACGAGCAGTACTTC
CASGASGLSSYEQYF
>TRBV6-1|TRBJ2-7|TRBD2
TGTGCCAGCAGTGCCTCGGCGGGGGATGCCTACGAGCAGTACTTC
CASSASAGDAYEQYF
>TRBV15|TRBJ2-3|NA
TGTGCCACCAGCTCTTGGGGGGACTCCGGCGGGGCAGATACGCAGTATTTT
CATSSWGDSGGADTQYF
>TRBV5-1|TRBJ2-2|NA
TGCGCCAGCAGCTTAAAAGCCACCGGGGAGCTGTTTTTT
CASSLKATGELFF
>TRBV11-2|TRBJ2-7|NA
TGTGCCAGCAGCTTAGACGGACTATCGAGCGAGCAGTACTTC
CASSLDGLSSEQYF
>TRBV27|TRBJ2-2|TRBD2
TGTGCCAGCAGTTTTCTACTAGCGGGAGTGGCCGGGGAGCTGTTTTTT
CASSFLLAGVAGELFF
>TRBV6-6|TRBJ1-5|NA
TGTGCCAGCACTTCCGGGAGCAATCAGCCCCAGCATTTT
CASTSGSNQPQHF
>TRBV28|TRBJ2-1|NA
TGTGCCAGCAGTTTAGGAGGAGATGGCCCCAATGAGCAGTTCTTC
CASSLGGDGPNEQFF
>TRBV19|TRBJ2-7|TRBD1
TGTGCCAGTAGCGTTGTCGGGACAGGGGTTAACGAGCAGTACTTC
CASSVVGTGVNEQYF
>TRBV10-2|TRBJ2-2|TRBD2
TGCGCCAGCAGCCCCGGACTAGCGGGGGGGCGAACCGGGGAGCTGTTTTTT
CASSPGLAGGRTGELFF